Following are 27 T cell receptor beta chains from one sample sequenced in a study of T cells in women clearing cervical HPV infection. Assay used: immunoSEQ multiplex PCR; TCRdb lists only in-frame clones, some missing. The sample data list roughly 30,000 clones. Sequencing used blood buffy coat. These receptors came from a woman aged 18-70 years with a cervical HPV16 infection that either progressed to CIN3+ or cleared (not recorded which).

Details on this clone: The missing CDR3 end, 3 residues past where the read stops, is filled in from the germline J gene. The chain recombines TRBV10-3 with TRBJ1-2; a possible D gene is TRBD1 (5 bases). This CDR3 is built from 14 residues. Per germline, CDR1 ENHRY and CDR2 SYGVKD. The sequenced part of the CDR3 DNA is TGTGCCATCAGTCGGGGGTCCCTCACAGATACC. The encoded protein is CAISRGSLTDT. The full CDR3 is CAISRGSLTDTYTF.

On this clone itself: The read is 3 residues too short to cover the CDR3 end, so that end is filled in from the germline J gene. This chain uses TRBV19 with TRBJ1-1; no clear D gene. Trimming took off 6 bases at V and 2 bases at J, with 10 bases between the two ends. This CDR3 has 13 residues. The germline gives CDR1 LNHDA, CDR2 SQIVND (reference sequence). CDR3 bases read: TGTGCCAGTAGAACCCTCTACAACACTGAA. Encoded protein: CASRTLYNTE. The whole CDR3 sequence is CASRTLYNTEAFF.

The part of the CDR3 DNA that was read is TGCAGCGTTGAAGAACGGGACAGGCGGTACTATGGC. This translates into CSVEERDRRYYG. The CDR3 reads in full as CSVEERDRRYYGYTF. The chain is built from TRBV29-1 and TRBJ1-2, with TRBD1 matching over 8 bases. The read is 3 residues too short to cover the CDR3 end, so that end is filled in from the germline J gene. Trimming took 0 bases from V and 3 from J; bases not matched to a gene: 6. The CDR3 is 15 residues long. Germline CDR1 SQVTM, CDR2 ANQGSEA. The full variable domain, in which reference TRBV29-1 and TRBJ1-2 provide the parts outside the CDR3, is SAVISQKPSRDICQRGTSLTIQCQVDSQVTMMFWYRQQPGQSLTLIATANQGSEATYESGFVIDKFPISRPNLTFSTLTVSNMSPEDSSIYLCSVEERDRRYYGYTFGSGTRLTVV.

About this clone itself: The CDR3 extends 3 residues past the end of the read, so its final part is completed from the germline J gene. The gene calls are TRBV7-2 and TRBJ2-7; the match to TRBD2 covers 11 bases. Trimming took 7 bases from V and 0 from J; bases not matched to a gene: 2. This CDR3 contains 14 residues. Germline V gives CDR1 SGHTA, CDR2 FQGNSA. This CDR3 reads CASKTSGASYEQYF. The CDR3 bases that were read are TGTGCCAGCAAGACTAGCGGGGCCTCCTACGAG.

CDR3 DNA, as far as it was read: TGCAGTGCCGCGACAGGGGCAAACACTGAA. It codes for CSAATGANTE. The full CDR3 protein reads CSAATGANTEAFF. This chain connects TRBV20-1 to TRBJ1-1; 8 bases match TRBD1. The CDR3 end falls 3 residues outside the read, so it is completed with the germline J gene. V trimming: 6 bases; J trimming: 2 bases; junction bases outside the gene matches: 5. The CDR3 extends over 13 amino acids. Germline V gene lookup returns CDR1 DFQATT and CDR2 SNEGSKA (reference sequence).

Comments on this clone: Read sequence stops 3 residues before the CDR3 end, and the germline J gene provides the missing end. The V gene is TRBV11-2, the J gene TRBJ2-5; the match to TRBD1 covers 8 bases. After removal of 1 base from V and 3 bases from J, the junction contained 1 base not matched to a gene. CDR3 size: 14 residues. Germline-derived CDR1 and CDR2 are SGHAT and FQNNGV. This chain's CDR3 is CASSLGTGKETQYF. Incomplete CDR3 DNA: TGTGCCAGCAGCTTAGGGACAGGGAAAGAGACC. The full variable domain, its missing parts supplied by reference TRBV11-2 and TRBJ2-5, is EAGVAQSPRYKIIEKRQSVAFWCNPISGHATLYWYQQILGQGPKLLIQFQNNGVVDDSQLPKDRFSAERLKGVDSTLKIQPAKLEDSAVYLCASSLGTGKETQYFGPGTRLLVL.

Regarding this clone: The CDR3 is cut off 3 residues early in the read; its end comes from the germline J gene. This chain links TRBV20-1 with TRBJ1-5; D is possibly TRBD1 (6 bases). CDR3 length: 13 amino acids. V shed 2 bases and J shed 7 bases, with 12 bases lying between them. Germline CDR1 and CDR2: DFQATT and SNEGSKA (reference sequence). The CDR3 protein is CSARKTGGQPQHF. The part of the CDR3 DNA that was read is TGCAGTGCTAGAAAAACGGGGGGCCAGCCC.

In regard to this clone: The read ends 3 residues early relative to the CDR3; the germline J gene fills the gap. This chain uses TRBV2 with TRBJ2-7; 9 nucleotides line up with TRBD2. In germline, CDR1 is SNHLY, CDR2 FYNNEI. The junction had 7 bases not matched to a gene; V was cut back by 4 bases and J by 3 bases. This CDR3 spans 15 amino acids. The CDR3 region is CASSGRLAVFYEQYF. CDR3 DNA (partial): TGTGCCAGCAGTGGGCGACTAGCGGTATTCTACGAG.

As regards this clone: The read falls 3 residues short of the CDR3 end, and the missing part is taken from the germline J gene. The V and J genes are TRBV5-1 and TRBJ2-7, with 8 nucleotides matching TRBD2. The CDR3 extends over 15 amino acids. V gave up 1 base and J gave up 0 bases; unmatched junction bases: 3. CDR1 is SGHRS and CDR2 is YFSETQ in the germline V gene. CDR3 in amino acids: CASSLSGSSSYEQYF. The part of the CDR3 DNA that was read is TGCGCCAGCAGCTTGAGCGGGAGCAGCTCCTACGAG.

With regard to this clone: The read terminates 3 residues ahead of where the CDR3 ends, so the germline J gene completes it. This rearrangement joins TRBV29-1 to TRBJ2-3; 7 bases are a match to TRBD1. The germline gives CDR1 SQVTM, CDR2 ANQGSEA. The CDR3 consists of 13 residues. The CDR3 spells CSVDRGMGETQYF. The covered CDR3 bases are TGCAGCGTTGACAGGGGGATGGGAGAGACG.

A note on this clone: At one end, the junction sequence differs from germline, possibly due to a read error. The read falls 3 residues short of the CDR3 end, and the missing part is taken from the germline J gene. The V call is TRBV6-2 or TRBV6-3, the J call TRBJ2-3, with D perhaps matching TRBD1 (6 bases). The V gene's germline CDR1 is MNHEY and CDR2 SVGEGT. The CDR3 extends over 15 amino acids. CDR3 sequence reads: CASGRGDMSTETQYF. The part of the CDR3 DNA that was read is TGTGCCAGCGGGCGAGGGGACATGAGTACAGAGACG.

Concerning this clone: The CDR3 goes on 3 residues after the read ends, and that part is filled in from the germline J gene. Other DNA sequences in this sample translate to the same CDR3. The J gene is TRBJ1-2, the V gene TRBV7-2; 7 nucleotides align to TRBD1. The CDR3 length is 12 residues. The germline gives CDR1 SGHTA, CDR2 FQGNSA. The CDR3 loop reads CASSFATGIYTF. The DNA read from the CDR3 is TGTGCCAGCAGCTTCGCGACAGGGATC.

With regard to this clone: The read terminates 3 residues ahead of where the CDR3 ends, so the germline J gene completes it. V usage is TRBV20-1 and J usage is TRBJ2-3; 9 bases align to TRBD1. The CDR3 covers 15 residues. Germline V gene lookup returns CDR1 DFQATT and CDR2 SNEGSKA (reference sequence). Partial CDR3 DNA: TGCAGTGCTAGAGATGGGGGGACAGGGCGGCAGACG. It codes for CSARDGGTGRQT. The entire CDR3 protein is CSARDGGTGRQTQYF.

As to this clone: The sequenced fragment ends 3 residues before the CDR3 boundary, so the rest is inferred from the germline J gene. The V call is TRBV5-1, the J call TRBJ2-5; a possible D gene is TRBD1 (5 bases). Germline CDR1 is SGHRS and CDR2 is YFSETQ. The CDR3 spans 14 residues. The ends were cut back, 0 bases at V and 4 bases at J, with 10 bases in the middle. The CDR3 spells CASSLAWQGETQYF. The CDR3 bases that were read are TGCGCCAGCAGCTTGGCGTGGCAGGGAGAGACC.

As to this clone: The read falls 3 residues short of the CDR3 end, and the missing part is taken from the germline J gene. The genes are TRBV5-6 and TRBJ1-4, with TRBD1 identical over 9 bases. Germline CDR1 and CDR2: SGHDT and YYEEEE. The CDR3 length is 14 residues. CDR3 DNA, as far as it was read: TGTGCCAGCAGCTTGTATACAGGGGGCGTCCCA. It encodes CASSLYTGGVP. The full-length CDR3 reads as CASSLYTGGVPLFF.

A word on this clone: The read comes to an end 3 residues before the CDR3 does, leaving the germline J gene to fill in the end. This chain uses TRBV18 with TRBJ1-1; D might be TRBD1 (6 bases). The ends were cut back, 0 bases at V and 4 bases at J, with 15 bases in the middle. The germline V gene encodes CDR1 KGHSH and CDR2 LQKENI. CDR3 size: 16 residues. CDR3 protein: CASSPPSGGGVTEAFF. Partial CDR3 DNA: TGTGCCAGCTCACCACCGTCTGGCGGGGGCGTCACTGAA. Based on the CDR3 plus reference TRBV18 and TRBJ1-1, the full variable domain is NAGVMQNPRHLVRRRGQEARLRCSPMKGHSHVYWYRQLPEEGLKFMVYLQKENIIDESGMPKERFSAEFPKEGPSILRIQQVVRGDSAAYFCASSPPSGGGVTEAFFGQGTRLTVV.

The covered CDR3 bases are TGCAGTGCGTCGACAGGGGCTATCCAAGAGACC. Its protein is CSASTGAIQET. The entire CDR3 protein is CSASTGAIQETQYF. V is TRBV20-1 and J is TRBJ2-5; 8 bases align to TRBD1. Read sequence stops 3 residues before the CDR3 end, and the germline J gene provides the missing end. Unmatched junction bases numbered 7, after V lost 6 bases and J lost 1 base. Per the germline V gene, CDR1 is DFQATT and CDR2 is SNEGSKA (reference sequence). The CDR3 is 14 amino acids.

Concerning this clone itself: The CDR3 extends 3 residues past the end of the read, so its final part is completed from the germline J gene. The chain joins TRBV18 to TRBJ2-2; TRBD2 matches at 15 bases. This CDR3 comprises 20 residues. Looked up from germline, CDR1 is KGHSH and CDR2 is LQKENI. V was clipped by 6 bases and J by 1 base; unmatched bases: 12. The CDR3 sequence is CASSDGKPGLAGGNTGELFF. Incomplete CDR3 DNA: TGTGCCAGCTCCGACGGGAAGCCGGGACTAGCGGGGGGGAACACCGGGGAG.

In regard to this clone: The junction departs from the called germline gene at one end, perhaps through a read error. The sequenced fragment ends 3 residues before the CDR3 boundary, so the rest is inferred from the germline J gene. The sample carries other DNA sequences with the same CDR3. The V and J genes are TRBV7-8 and TRBJ1-3; no clear D. The CDR3 length is 12 residues. The V gene's germline CDR1 is SGHVS and CDR2 FQNEAQ. CDR3 DNA (partial): TGTGCCAGCAGCACCCCAAGAAACACA. Translation: CASSTPRNT. The whole CDR3 protein reads CASSTPRNTIYF.

On this clone: The read falls 3 residues short of the CDR3 end, and the missing part is taken from the germline J gene. V and J are TRBV7-2 and TRBJ1-5; no definite D call. CDR3 size: 13 residues. V lost 5 bases and J lost 5, with 10 bases in between. CDR1 is SGHTA and CDR2 is FQGNSA in the germline V gene. The CDR3 DNA, read in part, is TGTGCCAGCAGCGTCCGTCGGGATCAGCCC. It encodes CASSVRRDQP. The full CDR3 protein reads CASSVRRDQPQHF.

The CDR3 protein is CASSLTSGRYNEQFF. The sequenced CDR3 bases are TGCGCCAGCAGCTTGACGAGCGGGCGTTACAATGAG. The chain recombines TRBV5-1 with TRBJ2-1, with a weak D call TRBD2 (6 bases). Read sequence stops 3 residues before the CDR3 end, and the germline J gene provides the missing end. Germline V gene data show CDR1 as SGHRS and CDR2 as YFSETQ. Trimming removed 1 base from V and 4 bases from J, with 12 bases in between. This CDR3 region has 15 residues. The full variable domain, its missing parts supplied by reference TRBV5-1 and TRBJ2-1, is KAGVTQTPRYLIKTRGQQVTLSCSPISGHRSVSWYQQTPGQGLQFLFEYFSETQRNKGNFPGRFSGRQFSNSRSEMNVSTLELGDSALYLCASSLTSGRYNEQFFGPGTRLTVL.

Concerning this clone: The read gets to within 3 residues of the CDR3 end, and the germline J gene fills in the rest. V and J are TRBV5-4 and TRBJ2-7, with a tentative D call TRBD1 (6 bases). Trimming cost V 0 bases and J 3 bases, with 7 bases left between them. Germline V gene data show CDR1 as SGHNT and CDR2 as YYREEE (reference sequence). The CDR3 length is 13 residues. CDR3 bases read: TGTGCCAGCAGCTTGGGGACAGACTACGAG. Its translation is CASSLGTDYE. The CDR3, in full, reads CASSLGTDYEQYF.

In the case of this clone: The sequenced fragment ends 3 residues before the CDR3 boundary, so the rest is inferred from the germline J gene. The chain recombines TRBV20-1 with TRBJ2-7; TRBD1 aligns across 8 bases. The CDR3 is 15 amino acids. CDR1 is DFQATT, CDR2 SNEGSKA, per germline (reference sequence). V lost 5 bases, J lost 6 bases, and 15 bases stayed unmatched. Here the CDR3 reads CSAPNYGQGTIEQYF. The CDR3 DNA, read in part, is TGCAGTGCTCCTAACTATGGACAGGGAACGATCGAG.

With regard to this clone: Read coverage stops 3 residues before the CDR3 terminus; the germline J gene supplies the remainder. The genes are TRBV4-2 and TRBJ2-7; the match to TRBD1 covers 11 bases. Trimming removed 1 base from V and 5 bases from J; junction bases left unmatched: 7. This CDR3 contains 16 residues. Germline V gene sequence: CDR1 LGHNA, CDR2 YNFKEQ. The sequenced CDR3 bases are TGTGCCAGCAGCCAAGGGGACAGGGGGAGGGGTAACGAG. Its protein product is CASSQGDRGRGNE. The entire CDR3 is CASSQGDRGRGNEQYF.

As to this clone: The sequence runs out 3 residues before the end of the CDR3; the remainder is reconstructed from the germline J gene. The chain uses TRBV20-1 and TRBJ2-7; 9 bases fit TRBD1. There are 14 residues in the CDR3. Trimming at V came to 6 bases and at J to 2 bases, leaving 8 bases not matched to a gene. The germline CDR1 and CDR2 sequences are DFQATT and SNEGSKA (reference sequence). The CDR3 DNA, read in part, is TGCAGTGCCGCCGCGGGACAGGGCACCTACGAG. This encodes CSAAAGQGTYE. The full CDR3 sequence reads CSAAAGQGTYEQYF.

This CDR3 reads CASSRDRPETQYF. The part of the CDR3 DNA that was read is TGTGCCAGCAGCCGGGACAGGCCGGAGACC. This rearrangement joins TRBV7-6 to TRBJ2-5; TRBD1 agrees at 8 bases. The read falls 3 residues short of the CDR3 end, and the missing part is taken from the germline J gene. The CDR3 is 13 amino acids. Germline CDR1 and CDR2: SGHVS and FNYEAQ. The V and J ends lost 5 bases and 5 bases, in that order; junction bases with no gene match: 4.

Of note for this clone: The read finishes 3 residues shy of the CDR3 end, and the germline J gene is used to complete it. The chain combines TRBV20-1 with TRBJ1-6; D might be TRBD1 (5 bases). Germline CDR1 DFQATT, CDR2 SNEGSKA (reference sequence). V lost 3 bases to trimming and J lost 4 bases, with 7 bases between them. This CDR3 has 13 amino acids. The CDR3 sequence: CSASRVYNSPLHF. The covered CDR3 bases are TGCAGTGCTAGCAGGGTTTATAATTCACCC.